A selection of T cell receptor beta chains follows, all from one sample in a study of T cell repertoires in cytomegalovirus infection. TCRdb reprocessed the reads with MiXCR, giving one entry per CDR3 protein. The sample consists of fewer than 350,000 distinct CDR3 sequences, 15% to 20% of them appearing once. The specimen was PBMCs. These receptor sequences come from a human donor in good health (CMV status not recorded). Some clones in this sample may be carry-over from other donors' samples. Both conserved end residues are part of each CDR3. A D gene is named only where the DNA matches it firmly. The size of a clone is reported for some rows only, either as once, few or many, or as a class for expanded clones.

clone size,D gene,V gene,J gene,CDR3 protein,CDR3 DNA
-,TRBD2,TRBV20-1,TRBJ2-1,CSARDPTSAYNEQFF,TGCAGTGCTAGAGATCCCACTAGCGCTTACAATGAGCAGTTCTTC
-,TRBD2,TRBV7-9,TRBJ2-7,CASSSPAGRGFSYEQYF,TGTGCCAGCAGCTCGCCCGCGGGGCGGGGGTTCTCCTACGAGCAGTACTTC
few,TRBD2,TRBV7-2,TRBJ2-3,CASSPVAGGITDTQYF,TGTGCCAGCAGCCCCGTAGCGGGGGGTATAACAGATACGCAGTATTTT
-,TRBD1,TRBV4-3,TRBJ2-1,CASSSIGQGEGEQFF,TGCGCCAGCAGCTCAATCGGACAGGGGGAAGGTGAGCAGTTCTTC
-,-,TRBV24-1,TRBJ2-1,CATSDFGQAPSDLEQFF,TGTGCCACCAGTGATTTCGGGCAAGCACCGTCAGATTTAGAGCAGTTCTTC
many,-,TRBV28,TRBJ1-1,CASSFQPGRGTEAFF,TGTGCCAGCAGTTTCCAGCCCGGCAGGGGCACTGAAGCTTTCTTT
-,-,TRBV7-8,TRBJ2-2,CASSRPSTGELFF,TGTGCCAGCAGTCGACCCTCCACCGGGGAGCTGTTTTTT
few,TRBD2,TRBV11-2,TRBJ2-1,CASSPGGAAYNEQFF,TGTGCCAGCAGCCCCGGGGGGGCCGCCTACAATGAGCAGTTCTTC
-,TRBD2,TRBV6-1,TRBJ2-3,CASSRLAGVPPDTQYF,TGTGCCAGCTCGAGACTAGCGGGGGTTCCCCCAGATACGCAGTATTTT
-,-,TRBV6-5,TRBJ2-5,CASSYGRLGQETQYF,TGTGCCAGCAGTTACGGACGCCTAGGACAAGAGACCCAGTACTTC
few,-,TRBV2,TRBJ2-1,CASRPGATDYNEQFF,TGTGCCAGCAGGCCAGGGGCGACTGACTACAATGAGCAGTTCTTC
few,-,TRBV18,TRBJ2-1,CASSPRLEGDEQFF,TGTGCCAGCTCACCACGGTTGGAGGGCGATGAGCAGTTCTTC
many,-,TRBV7-2,TRBJ1-3,CASSLTASGNTIYF,TGTGCCAGCAGCTTAACAGCCTCTGGAAACACCATATATTTT
many,-,TRBV7-2,TRBJ2-2,CASSGLLNTGELFF,TGTGCCAGCAGCGGATTGCTGAACACCGGGGAGCTGTTTTTT
many,-,TRBV6-6,TRBJ1-4,CASAGTLAEKLFF,TGTGCCAGTGCGGGGACCCTGGCCGAAAAACTGTTTTTT
-,-,TRBV5-1,TRBJ2-5,CASSERVQETQYF,TGCGCCAGCAGCGAGCGAGTCCAAGAGACCCAGTACTTC
many,TRBD2,TRBV7-9,TRBJ2-1,CASSLERGAVYEQFF,TGTGCCAGCAGCTTAGAGCGGGGGGCCGTCTATGAGCAGTTCTTC
-,TRBD1,TRBV4-2,TRBJ1-1,CASSQGTGGSTEAFF,TGTGCCAGCAGCCAAGGAACAGGGGGCAGCACTGAAGCTTTCTTT
many,TRBD1,TRBV7-6,TRBJ1-1,CASSLEGGAGYTEAFF,TGTGCCAGCAGCTTAGAAGGGGGCGCTGGGTACACTGAAGCTTTCTTT
many,-,TRBV7-2,TRBJ2-2,CASTPGTATGELFF,TGTGCCAGCACCCCGGGGACTGCCACCGGGGAGCTGTTTTTT
-,-,TRBV6-5,TRBJ1-6,CASSFDTGSPLHF,TGTGCCAGCAGTTTTGACACCGGGTCACCCCTCCACTTT
few,-,TRBV7-3,TRBJ2-5,CASSLTSGRGETQYF,TGTGCCAGCAGCTTAACTTCCGGGAGAGGAGAGACCCAGTACTTC
many,-,TRBV7-2,TRBJ2-7,CASSRVTGLEQYF,TGTGCCAGCAGCCGTGTAACAGGGCTCGAGCAGTACTTC
-,-,TRBV6-1,TRBJ2-5,CASSESGQGWETQYF,TGTGCCAGCAGTGAATCTGGGCAGGGATGGGAGACCCAGTACTTC
few,-,TRBV12-3/TRBV12-4,TRBJ2-7,CASSLVGVGYEQYF,TGTGCCAGCAGTTTAGTCGGGGTAGGATACGAGCAGTACTTC
-,TRBD1,TRBV18,TRBJ2-7,CASSARTGGFYEQYF,TGTGCCAGCTCGGCCCGGACAGGGGGCTTCTACGAGCAGTACTTC
many,-,TRBV7-9,TRBJ1-1,CASSMAMVNPEAFF,TGTGCCAGCAGCATGGCCATGGTTAATCCTGAAGCTTTCTTT
many,TRBD2,TRBV7-2,TRBJ2-3,CASSLHLAGGLLNTDTQYF,TGTGCCAGCAGCCTACACCTAGCGGGGGGTCTATTGAACACAGATACGCAGTATTTT